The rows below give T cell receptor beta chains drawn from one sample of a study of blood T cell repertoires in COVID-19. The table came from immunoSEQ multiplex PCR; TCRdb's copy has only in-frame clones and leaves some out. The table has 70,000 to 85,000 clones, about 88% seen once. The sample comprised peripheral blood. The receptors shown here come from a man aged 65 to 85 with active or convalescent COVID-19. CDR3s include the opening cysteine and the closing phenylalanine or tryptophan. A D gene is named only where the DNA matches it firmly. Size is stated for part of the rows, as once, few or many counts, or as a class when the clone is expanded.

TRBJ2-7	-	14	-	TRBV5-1	TGCGCCAGCGGTCCCACGGTAAACTCCTACGAGCAGTACTTC	CASGPTVNSYEQYF
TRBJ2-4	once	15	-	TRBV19	TGTGCCAGTAGTATAGGGAAAGCGACGGGTGGCATTCAGTACTTC	CASSIGKATGGIQYF
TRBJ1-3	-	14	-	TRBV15	TGTGCCACCAGCCCCCCCGGCTCTGGAAACACCATATATTTT	CATSPPGSGNTIYF
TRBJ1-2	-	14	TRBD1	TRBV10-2	TGCGCCAGCAGTGAGGACAGGGGGAACTATGGCTACACCTTC	CASSEDRGNYGYTF
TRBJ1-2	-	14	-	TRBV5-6	TGTGCCAGCAGCCGTATCGGGGTACTCTATGGCTACACCTTC	CASSRIGVLYGYTF
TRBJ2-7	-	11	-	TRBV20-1	TGCAGTGGAGGCAGCCCCTACGAGCAGTACTTC	CSGGSPYEQYF
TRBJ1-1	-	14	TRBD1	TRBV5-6	TGTGCCAGCAGTCGGCGACAGGGGGTCACTGAAGCTTTCTTT	CASSRRQGVTEAFF
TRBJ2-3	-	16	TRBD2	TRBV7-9	TGTGCCAGCAGCTTAGGTGGACTAGTGGGGTCAGATACGCAGTATTTT	CASSLGGLVGSDTQYF
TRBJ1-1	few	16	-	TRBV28	TGTGCCAGCAGTTTTCGGTTCATTACGAGGGACACTGAAGCTTTCTTT	CASSFRFITRDTEAFF
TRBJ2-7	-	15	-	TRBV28	TGTGCCAGCAGCTTATCGGGACACAACTCCTACGAGCAGTACTTC	CASSLSGHNSYEQYF
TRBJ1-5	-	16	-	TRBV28	TGTGCCAGCAGTTTCCCACAGGGTTTAACGAATCAGCCCCAGCATTTT	CASSFPQGLTNQPQHF
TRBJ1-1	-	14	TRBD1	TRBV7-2	TGTGCCAGCAGCCTGGGACAGCCGAACACTGAAGCTTTCTTT	CASSLGQPNTEAFF
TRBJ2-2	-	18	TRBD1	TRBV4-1	TGCGCCAGCAGCCAACTTCGTAGGACAGGCCTTAACACCGGGGAGCTGTTTTTT	CASSQLRRTGLNTGELFF
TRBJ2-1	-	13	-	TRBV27	TGTGCCAGCAGTTTATGGGAGGCGGGTGAGCAGTTCTTC	CASSLWEAGEQFF
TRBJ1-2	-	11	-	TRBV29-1	TGCAGCGTCACGGGGGAATCTGGCTACACCTTC	CSVTGESGYTF
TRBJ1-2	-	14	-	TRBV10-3	TGTGCCATCAGTGAACAGGGATTTGGATATGGCTACACCTTC	CAISEQGFGYGYTF
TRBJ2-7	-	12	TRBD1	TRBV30	TGTGCCTGGGGACAGGGAGGCTACGAGCAGTACTTC	CAWGQGGYEQYF
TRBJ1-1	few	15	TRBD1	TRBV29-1	TGCAGCGGAGGGACAGGGGGCAGTTTGAACACTGAAGCTTTCTTT	CSGGTGGSLNTEAFF
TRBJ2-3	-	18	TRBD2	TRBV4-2	TGTGCCAGCAGGGGGGGTCGGGCTAGCGGGACGCGCACAGATACGCAGTATTTT	CASRGGRASGTRTDTQYF
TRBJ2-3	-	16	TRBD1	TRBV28	TGTGCCAGCAGGCCCATTCGGGACAGGGGTTTCGATACGCAGTATTTT	CASRPIRDRGFDTQYF
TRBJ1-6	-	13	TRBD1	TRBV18	TGTGCCAGCTCCCGGGACAGAGATTCACCCCTCCACTTT	CASSRDRDSPLHF
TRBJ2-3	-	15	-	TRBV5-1	TGCGCCAGCAGCTTGGAAGACAGAATAACAGATACGCAGTATTTT	CASSLEDRITDTQYF
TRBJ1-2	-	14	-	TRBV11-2	TGTGCCAGCAGCTTATCCGGGACTCTGAGGCGCTACACCTTC	CASSLSGTLRRYTF
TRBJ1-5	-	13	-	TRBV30	TGTGCCTGGAGCGGCGGCGGGGGACAGCCCCAGCATTTT	CAWSGGGGQPQHF
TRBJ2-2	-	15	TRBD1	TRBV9	TGTGCCAGCAGCGAACAGGGGGCGCTTTCCGGGGAGCTGTTTTTT	CASSEQGALSGELFF
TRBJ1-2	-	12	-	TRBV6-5	TGTGCCAGCAGTAACAGCGAGGGAGGCTACACCTTC	CASSNSEGGYTF
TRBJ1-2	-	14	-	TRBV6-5	TGTGCCAGCAGTTACATATCAGGCGCGGGGGCCTACACCTTC	CASSYISGAGAYTF
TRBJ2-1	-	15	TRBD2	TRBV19	TGTGCCAGTACCCCAGGGCGGGGGAGGCCCAATGAGCAGTTCTTC	CASTPGRGRPNEQFF
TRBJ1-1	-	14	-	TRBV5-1	TGCGCCAGCAGCTTGGAAATCTCGAACACTGAAGCTTTCTTT	CASSLEISNTEAFF
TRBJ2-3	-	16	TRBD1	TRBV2	TGTGCCAGCAGTGGGGACAGGGGATTTAGCACAGATACGCAGTATTTT	CASSGDRGFSTDTQYF
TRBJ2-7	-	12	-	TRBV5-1	TGCGCCAGCAGCTGGGTCCGGGGCGAGCAGTACTTC	CASSWVRGEQYF
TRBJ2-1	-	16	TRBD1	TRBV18	TGTGCCAGCTCACCACTGAAACAGGGGGAAAGCAATGAGCAGTTCTTC	CASSPLKQGESNEQFF
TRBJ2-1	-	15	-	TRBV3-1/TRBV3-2	TGTGCCAGCAGCCAAGGCCCGGGCAGGGGAAGTGAGCAGTTCTTC	CASSQGPGRGSEQFF
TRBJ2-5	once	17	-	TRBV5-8	TGTGCCAGCAGCCCCTTTGGCTACCGAGGGGGCCAAGAGACCCAGTACTTC	CASSPFGYRGGQETQYF
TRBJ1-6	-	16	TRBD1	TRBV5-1	TGCGCCAGCAGCCCGACAGGGCGGGCCTATAATTCACCCCTCCACTTT	CASSPTGRAYNSPLHF
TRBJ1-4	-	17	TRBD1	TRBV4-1	TGCGCCAGCAGCCAACCTCGGGACAGCTCAACTAATGAAAAACTGTTTTTT	CASSQPRDSSTNEKLFF
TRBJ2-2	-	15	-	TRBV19	TGTGCCAGTAGTCCACACAACGACAGAACCGGGGAGCTGTTTTTT	CASSPHNDRTGELFF
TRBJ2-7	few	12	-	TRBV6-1	TGTGCCAGCAGTTCCGGACAGTACGAGCAGTACTTC	CASSSGQYEQYF
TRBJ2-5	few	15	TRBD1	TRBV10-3	TGTGCCATCAGCCCCACGACAGGGGCTAAGATGACCCAGTACTTC	CAISPTTGAKMTQYF
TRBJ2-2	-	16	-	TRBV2	TGTGCCAGCAGTGAAGAGGCAGGGGTGGAGGCCGGGGAGCTGTTTTTT	CASSEEAGVEAGELFF